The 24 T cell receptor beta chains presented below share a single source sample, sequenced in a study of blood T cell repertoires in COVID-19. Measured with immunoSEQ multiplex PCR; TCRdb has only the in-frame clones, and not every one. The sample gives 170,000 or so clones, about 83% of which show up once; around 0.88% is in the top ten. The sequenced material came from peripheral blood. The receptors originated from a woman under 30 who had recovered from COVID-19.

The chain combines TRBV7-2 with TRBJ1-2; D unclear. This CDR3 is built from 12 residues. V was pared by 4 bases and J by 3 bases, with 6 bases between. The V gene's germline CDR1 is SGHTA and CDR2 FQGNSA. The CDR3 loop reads CASSSAYYGYTF. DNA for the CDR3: TGTGCCAGCAGCTCCGCGTACTATGGCTACACCTTC.

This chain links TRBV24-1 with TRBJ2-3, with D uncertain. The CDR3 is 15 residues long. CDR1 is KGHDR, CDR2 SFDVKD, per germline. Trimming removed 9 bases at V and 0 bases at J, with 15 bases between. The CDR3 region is CATGAFSGSTDTQYF. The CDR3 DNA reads TGTGCCACCGGAGCTTTCTCCGGTAGCACAGATACGCAGTATTTT.

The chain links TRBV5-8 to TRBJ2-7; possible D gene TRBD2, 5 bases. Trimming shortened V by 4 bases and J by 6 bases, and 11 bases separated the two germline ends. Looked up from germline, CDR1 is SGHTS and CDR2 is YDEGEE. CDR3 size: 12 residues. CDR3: CASSLRVGEQYV. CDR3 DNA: TGTGCCAGCAGCCTGCGGGTCGGCGAGCAGTACGTC.

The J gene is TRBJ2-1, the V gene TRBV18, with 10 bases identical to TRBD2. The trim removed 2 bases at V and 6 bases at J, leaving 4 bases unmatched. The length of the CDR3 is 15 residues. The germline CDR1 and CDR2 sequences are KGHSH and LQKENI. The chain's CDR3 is CASSPSGTSVNEQFF. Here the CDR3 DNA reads TGTGCCAGCTCACCATCCGGGACTAGCGTCAATGAGCAGTTCTTC.

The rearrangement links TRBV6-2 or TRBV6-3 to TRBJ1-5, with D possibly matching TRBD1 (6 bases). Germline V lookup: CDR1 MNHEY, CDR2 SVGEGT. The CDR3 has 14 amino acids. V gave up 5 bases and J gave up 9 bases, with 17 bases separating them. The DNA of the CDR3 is TGTGCCAGCAGTCCCTCTGGGGGCCTACCGCCCCAGCATTTT. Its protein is CASSPSGGLPPQHF.

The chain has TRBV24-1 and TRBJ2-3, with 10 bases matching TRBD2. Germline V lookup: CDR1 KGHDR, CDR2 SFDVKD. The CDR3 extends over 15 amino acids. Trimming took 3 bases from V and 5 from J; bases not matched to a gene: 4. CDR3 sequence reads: CATSDSGGAEDTQYF. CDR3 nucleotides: TGTGCCACCAGTGATAGCGGGGGGGCGGAAGATACGCAGTATTTT.

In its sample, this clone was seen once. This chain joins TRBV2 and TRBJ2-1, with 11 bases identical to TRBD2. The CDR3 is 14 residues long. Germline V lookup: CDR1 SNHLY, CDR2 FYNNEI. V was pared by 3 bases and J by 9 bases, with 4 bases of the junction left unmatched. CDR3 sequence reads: CASSETSGNGEQFF. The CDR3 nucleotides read TGTGCCAGCAGTGAGACTAGCGGGAACGGTGAGCAGTTCTTC.

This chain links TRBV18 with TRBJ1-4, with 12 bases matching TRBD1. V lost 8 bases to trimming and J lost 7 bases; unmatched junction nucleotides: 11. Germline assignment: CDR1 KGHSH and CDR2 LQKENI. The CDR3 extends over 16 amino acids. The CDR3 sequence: CASAPGQGANAEKLFF. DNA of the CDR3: TGTGCCAGCGCGCCGGGACAGGGGGCAAACGCTGAAAAACTGTTTTTT. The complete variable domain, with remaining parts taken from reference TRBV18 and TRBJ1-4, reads NAGVMQNPRHLVRRRGQEARLRCSPMKGHSHVYWYRQLPEEGLKFMVYLQKENIIDESGMPKERFSAEFPKEGPSILRIQQVVRGDSAAYFCASAPGQGANAEKLFFGSGTQLSVL.

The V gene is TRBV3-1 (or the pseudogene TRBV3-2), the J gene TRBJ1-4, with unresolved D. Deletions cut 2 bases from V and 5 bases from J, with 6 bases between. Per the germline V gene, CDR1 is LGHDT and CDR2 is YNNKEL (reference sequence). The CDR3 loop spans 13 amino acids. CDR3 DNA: TGTGCCAGCAGCCAAATACGGAATGAAAAACTGTTTTTT. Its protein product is CASSQIRNEKLFF.

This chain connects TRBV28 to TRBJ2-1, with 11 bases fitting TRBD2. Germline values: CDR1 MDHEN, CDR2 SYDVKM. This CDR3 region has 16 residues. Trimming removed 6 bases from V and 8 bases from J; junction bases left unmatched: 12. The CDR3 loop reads CASSHNSGRAIYEQFF. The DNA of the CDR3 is TGTGCCAGCAGCCACAATAGCGGGAGGGCGATTTATGAGCAGTTCTTC.

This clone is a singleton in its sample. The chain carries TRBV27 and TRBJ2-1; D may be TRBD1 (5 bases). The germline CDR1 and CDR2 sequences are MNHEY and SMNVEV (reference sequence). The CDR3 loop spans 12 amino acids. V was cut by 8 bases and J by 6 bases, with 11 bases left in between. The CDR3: CASSDRLNEQFF. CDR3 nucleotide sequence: TGTGCCAGCTCCGACAGACTCAATGAGCAGTTCTTC.

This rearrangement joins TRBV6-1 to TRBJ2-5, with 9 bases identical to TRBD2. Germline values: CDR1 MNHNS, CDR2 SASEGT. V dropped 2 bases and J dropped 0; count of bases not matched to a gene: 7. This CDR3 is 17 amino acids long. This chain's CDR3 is CASSEWWSGGYQETQYF. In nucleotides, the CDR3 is TGTGCCAGCAGTGAATGGTGGAGCGGGGGGTACCAAGAGACCCAGTACTTC.

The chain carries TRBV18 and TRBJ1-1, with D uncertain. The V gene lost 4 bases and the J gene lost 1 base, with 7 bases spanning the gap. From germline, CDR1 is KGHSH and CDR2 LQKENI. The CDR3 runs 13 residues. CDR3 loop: CASSLGANTEAFF. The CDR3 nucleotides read TGTGCCAGCTCACTCGGAGCGAACACTGAAGCTTTCTTT.

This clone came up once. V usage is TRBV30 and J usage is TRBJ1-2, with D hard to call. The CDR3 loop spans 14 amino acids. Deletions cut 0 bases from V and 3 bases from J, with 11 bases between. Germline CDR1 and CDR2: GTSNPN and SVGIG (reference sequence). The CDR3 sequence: CAWSVWQAYYGYTF. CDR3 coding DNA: TGTGCCTGGAGTGTTTGGCAGGCGTACTATGGCTACACCTTC. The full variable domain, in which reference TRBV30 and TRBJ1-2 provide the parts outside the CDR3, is SQTIHQWPATLVQPVGSPLSLECTVEGTSNPNLYWYRQAAGRGLQLLFYSVGIGQISSEVPQNLSASRPQDRQFILSSKKLLLSDSGFYLCAWSVWQAYYGYTFGSGTRLTVV.

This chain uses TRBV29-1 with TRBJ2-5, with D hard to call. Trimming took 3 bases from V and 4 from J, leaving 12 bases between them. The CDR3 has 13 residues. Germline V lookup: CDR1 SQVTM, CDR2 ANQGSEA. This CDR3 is CSVEGPKGETQYF. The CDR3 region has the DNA TGCAGCGTTGAGGGCCCAAAAGGAGAGACCCAGTACTTC. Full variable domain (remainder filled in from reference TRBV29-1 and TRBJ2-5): SAVISQKPSRDICQRGTSLTIQCQVDSQVTMMFWYRQQPGQSLTLIATANQGSEATYESGFVIDKFPISRPNLTFSTLTVSNMSPEDSSIYLCSVEGPKGETQYFGPGTRLLVL.

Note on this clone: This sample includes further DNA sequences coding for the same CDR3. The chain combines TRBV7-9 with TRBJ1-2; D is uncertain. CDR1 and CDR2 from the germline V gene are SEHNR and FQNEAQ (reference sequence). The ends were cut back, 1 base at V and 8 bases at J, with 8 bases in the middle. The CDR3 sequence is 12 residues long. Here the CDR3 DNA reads TGTGCCAGCAGCTTAGGGGGAGTCGGCTACACCTTC. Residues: CASSLGGVGYTF.

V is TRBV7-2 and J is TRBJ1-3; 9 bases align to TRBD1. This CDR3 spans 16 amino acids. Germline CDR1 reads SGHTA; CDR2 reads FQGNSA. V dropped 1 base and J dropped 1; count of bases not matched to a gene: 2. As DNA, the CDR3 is TGTGCCAGCAGCTTAGACGGACAGGGGTCTGGAAACACCATATATTTT. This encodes CASSLDGQGSGNTIYF.

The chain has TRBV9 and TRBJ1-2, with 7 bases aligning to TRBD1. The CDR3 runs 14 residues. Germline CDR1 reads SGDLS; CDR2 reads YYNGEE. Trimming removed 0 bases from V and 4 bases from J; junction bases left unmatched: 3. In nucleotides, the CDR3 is TGTGCCAGCAGCGTAGGAGACAGGGTCTATGGCTACACCTTC. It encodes CASSVGDRVYGYTF.

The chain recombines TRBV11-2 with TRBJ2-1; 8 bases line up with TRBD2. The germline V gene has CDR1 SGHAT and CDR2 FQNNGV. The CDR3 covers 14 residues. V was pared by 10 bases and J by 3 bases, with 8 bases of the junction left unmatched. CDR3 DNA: TGTGCCACCCTACGGGAGGGTTTCTACAATGAGCAGTTCTTC. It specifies CATLREGFYNEQFF.

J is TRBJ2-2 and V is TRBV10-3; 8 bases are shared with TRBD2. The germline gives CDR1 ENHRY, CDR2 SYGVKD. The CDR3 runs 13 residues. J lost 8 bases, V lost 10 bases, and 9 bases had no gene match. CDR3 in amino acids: CATNGGATGELFF. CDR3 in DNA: TGTGCCACCAACGGGGGGGCGACGGGGGAGCTGTTTTTT.

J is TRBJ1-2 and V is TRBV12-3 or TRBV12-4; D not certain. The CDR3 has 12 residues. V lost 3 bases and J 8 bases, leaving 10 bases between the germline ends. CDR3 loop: CASSFVGRGYTF. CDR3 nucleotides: TGTGCCAGCAGTTTTGTCGGGAGGGGCTACACCTTC.

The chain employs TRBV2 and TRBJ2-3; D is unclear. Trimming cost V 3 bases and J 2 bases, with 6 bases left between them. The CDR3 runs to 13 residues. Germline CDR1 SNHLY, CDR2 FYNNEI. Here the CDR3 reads CASSDPHTDTQYF. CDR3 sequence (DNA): TGTGCCAGCAGTGACCCCCACACAGATACGCAGTATTTT.

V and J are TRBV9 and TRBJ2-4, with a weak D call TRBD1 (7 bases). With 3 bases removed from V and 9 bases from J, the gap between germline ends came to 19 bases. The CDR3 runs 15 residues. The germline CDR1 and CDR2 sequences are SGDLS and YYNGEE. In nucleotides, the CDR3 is TGTGCCAGCAGCGAAGAGACAGGGAGGAATGGCATTCAGTACTTC. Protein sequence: CASSEETGRNGIQYF.

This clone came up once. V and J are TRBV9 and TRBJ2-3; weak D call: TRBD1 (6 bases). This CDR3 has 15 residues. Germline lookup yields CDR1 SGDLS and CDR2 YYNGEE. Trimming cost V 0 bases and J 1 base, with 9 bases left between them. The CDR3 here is CASSVAPGGTDTQYF. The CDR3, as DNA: TGTGCCAGCAGCGTAGCTCCAGGGGGCACAGATACGCAGTATTTT.